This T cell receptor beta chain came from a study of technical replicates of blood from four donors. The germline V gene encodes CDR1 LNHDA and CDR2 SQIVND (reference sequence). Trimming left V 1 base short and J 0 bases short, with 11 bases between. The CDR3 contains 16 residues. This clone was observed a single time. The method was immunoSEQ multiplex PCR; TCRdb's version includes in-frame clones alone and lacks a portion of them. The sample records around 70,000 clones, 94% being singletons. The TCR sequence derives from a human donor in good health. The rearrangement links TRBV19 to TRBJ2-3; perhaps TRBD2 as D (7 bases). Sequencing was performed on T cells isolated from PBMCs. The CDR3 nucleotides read TGTGCCAGTAGTATAGCGGGGGGACAAAGCACAGATACGCAGTATTTT. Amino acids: CASSIAGGQSTDTQYF.